This T cell receptor (beta chain) was identified during a study of immune heterogeneity within non-small cell lung tumors. V was trimmed by 10 bases and J by 0 bases, leaving 16 bases between them. The CDR3 has 15 residues. Germline loops: CDR1 LNHDA, CDR2 SQIVND (reference sequence). Samples each supplied around 600 ng of bulk tumor genomic DNA as template. Several biopsies were collected from each primary tumor during surgery. They were spaced as far apart as possible within the tumor mass. Enrolled patients presented with newly diagnosed, previously untreated non-small cell lung cancer and underwent curative surgery. Multiplex PCR employing 32 V and 13 J primers generated amplicons of the TCR beta CDR3. From the multiplex PCR reads, TCRdb called clonotypes with MiXCR, one entry per CDR3 protein. This table holds around 4,600 distinct CDR3 sequences, 36% found once. The study's findings and limits: Although only moderate, the correlation of local T-cell clonality with local tumor mutational burden was significant (R around 0.37).

This clonotype is labeled as medium-sized. The antigen is undetermined. The sequencing input was lung tumor tissue. The origin of this receptor is a woman aged 45 to 65 with non-small cell lung cancer. This chain links TRBV19 with TRBJ2-1; TRBD2 is a possible D gene (5 bases). The CDR3 sequence is CATQNRGSSYNEQFF. The CDR3 DNA sequence: TGTGCCACCCAAAATAGAGGGAGCTCCTACAATGAGCAGTTCTTC.